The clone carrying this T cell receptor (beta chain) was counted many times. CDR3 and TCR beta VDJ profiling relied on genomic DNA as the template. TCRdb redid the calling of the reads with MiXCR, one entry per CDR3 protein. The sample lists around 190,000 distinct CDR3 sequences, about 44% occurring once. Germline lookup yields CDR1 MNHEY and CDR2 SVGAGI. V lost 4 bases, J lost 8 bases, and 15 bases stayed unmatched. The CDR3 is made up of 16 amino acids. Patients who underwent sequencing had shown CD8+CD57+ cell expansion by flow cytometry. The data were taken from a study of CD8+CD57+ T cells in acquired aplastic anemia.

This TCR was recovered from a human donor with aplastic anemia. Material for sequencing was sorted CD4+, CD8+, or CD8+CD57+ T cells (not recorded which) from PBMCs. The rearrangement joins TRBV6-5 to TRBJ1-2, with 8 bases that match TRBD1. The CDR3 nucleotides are TGTGCCAGCAGTTTAAACCCTCAGACAGGGGCGGGAGGCTACACCTTC. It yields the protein CASSLNPQTGAGGYTF.